The 26 T cell receptor beta chains below come from one sample, sequenced in a study of tumor and adjacent non-tumor tissue in lung cancer. No cell sorting was done before RNA was extracted from the tissue. Distant lung tissue was collected more than 3 cm away from the tumor edge. A modified ARM-PCR protocol with three rounds of nested PCR amplified TCRbeta. TCRdb recomputed calls from the multiplex PCR reads with MiXCR, one row per CDR3 protein. The data show over 100,000 distinct CDR3 sequences, 60% to 70% seen once. Sequenced sample: distant non-tumor lung tissue. The source of these receptors is a man in his sixties with non-small cell lung cancer.

This clonotype was seen only once. The missing conserved phenylalanine or tryptophan at the end of this CDR3 makes a read error likely. The rearrangement joins TRBV5-5 to TRBJ1-2; TRBD1 agrees at 8 bases. This CDR3 is built from 16 residues. Germline assignment: CDR1 SGHKS and CDR2 YYEKEE (reference sequence). As DNA, the CDR3 is TGTGTCAGCAGCTTGGAGGGGCGCAGGGGGCGAGCGGACTACACCTCC. Translated, it gives CVSSLEGRRGRADYTS.

This chain links TRBV5-8 with TRBJ1-4; TRBD1 might be the D (5 bases). The CDR3 runs to 14 residues. Germline lookup yields CDR1 SGHTS and CDR2 YDEGEE. The V end was cut by 2 bases, the J end by 3 bases, with 8 bases between. CDR3 region: CASSLRGSNEKLFF. CDR3 bases: TGTGCCAGCAGCTTACGGGGGTCTAATGAAAAACTGTTTTTT.

This clonotype appeared a few times. The chain employs TRBV20-1 and TRBJ2-5; 8 bases match TRBD2. From germline, CDR1 is DFQATT and CDR2 SNEGSKA (reference sequence). Trimming cost V 1 base and J 7 bases; bases outside gene matches: 14. The CDR3 is 16 amino acids. CDR3 bases: TGCAGTGCTAGAGGAGAGGTAGCGGGGCTCCGAGGGACCCAGTACTTC. This codes for CSARGEVAGLRGTQYF.

As regards this clonotype: Compared with germline, one end of the junction differs, possibly owing to a read error. The chain combines TRBV6-1 with TRBJ1-1; 11 nucleotides line up with TRBD1. Germline V lookup: CDR1 MNHNS, CDR2 SASEGT. The CDR3 is 17 amino acids. The CDR3 DNA sequence: TGTGCCAGCAGTTTTCGGACAGGGGGCGCAGGGAACACTGAAACTTTCTTT. Translation: CASSFRTGGAGNTETFF.

Points on this clonotype: This likely comes from a read error, as the CDR3 has no conserved phenylalanine or tryptophan at its end. The genes are TRBV4-3 and TRBJ2-1; D might be TRBD1 (6 bases). CDR1 and CDR2 from the germline V gene are LGHNA and YSLEER. The CDR3 has 16 amino acids. DNA of the CDR3: TGCGTCAGCAGCCAAGAAAGACAGGACCCCTTCAATGAGCAGTTCTAC. Translating gives CVSSQERQDPFNEQFY.

The chain links TRBV10-3 to TRBJ1-1; D is perhaps TRBD1 (5 bases). With 4 bases removed from V and 4 bases from J, the gap between germline ends came to 10 bases. Germline V CDR1 and CDR2: ENHRY, SYGVKD. The CDR3 is 13 residues long. CDR3 amino acids: CAISGGVGTEAFF. For the CDR3, the DNA is TGTGCCATCAGTGGGGGCGTCGGCACTGAAGCTTTCTTT.

For this clonotype: A read error is likely, as this CDR3 ends without the conserved phenylalanine or tryptophan. CDR3 residues: CASSTGTSGRYEQYL. The CDR3 DNA reads TGCGCCAGCAGCACGGGGACTAGTGGGAGATACGAGCAGTACCTC. The chain couples TRBV5-1 to TRBJ2-7; the match to TRBD2 covers 8 bases. The germline CDR1 and CDR2 sequences are SGHRS and YFSETQ. The trim removed 4 bases at V and 4 bases at J, leaving 10 bases unmatched. The CDR3 spans 15 residues.

Concerning this clonotype itself: This may be a read error: a much more frequent sequence differs by one nucleotide. The chain combines TRBV20-1 with TRBJ2-2, with TRBD1 matching 12 bases. The V gene's germline CDR1 is DFQATT and CDR2 SNEGSKA (reference sequence). The length of the CDR3 is 17 residues. The CDR3 spells CCARDLGQGANTGELFF. CDR3 DNA: TGCTGTGCTAGAGACCTGGGACAGGGGGCTAACACCGGGGAGCTGTTTTTT.

This clonotype was detected many times. The V gene is TRBV5-4, the J gene TRBJ2-2, with TRBD1 matching 7 bases. J lost 5 bases, V lost 4 bases, and 11 bases had no gene match. This CDR3 is 16 amino acids long. Germline V gene lookup returns CDR1 SGHNT and CDR2 YYREEE (reference sequence). The CDR3 is CASSVANRGYTGELFF. The CDR3 nucleotides are TGTGCCAGCAGCGTCGCTAACAGGGGTTATACCGGGGAGCTGTTTTTT.

V usage is TRBV2 and J usage is TRBJ2-1; 7 positions match TRBD2. This CDR3 comprises 15 residues. CDR1 and CDR2 (germline): SNHLY, FYNNEI. V lost 6 bases to trimming and J lost 5 bases; unmatched junction nucleotides: 10. The CDR3 is CASRGELATNNEQFF. Here the CDR3 DNA reads TGTGCCAGCAGGGGAGAACTAGCGACTAACAATGAGCAGTTCTTC.

As for this clonotype: One end of the junction does not line up with germline, which may come from a read error. The rearrangement joins TRBV11-3 to TRBJ2-6; D perhaps matches TRBD1 (5 bases). Germline CDR1 SGHNT, CDR2 YENEEA. CDR3 size: 15 residues. CDR3 sequence (DNA): TGTGCCAGCAGCCAACATGGTTCTGGGGCTAACGCCCTGACTTTC. It specifies CASSQHGSGANALTF.

On this clonotype itself: Here the CDR3 omits its conserved ending phenylalanine or tryptophan, so a read error is the likely source. V and J are TRBV7-9 and TRBJ2-3, with D possibly being TRBD2 (5 bases). Looked up from germline, CDR1 is SEHNR and CDR2 is FQNEAQ (reference sequence). The CDR3 is 14 amino acids. The chain's CDR3 is CAISRSELADAQYS. CDR3 nucleotides: TGTGCCATCAGCCGAAGCGAGCTAGCTGATGCGCAGTATTCT.

V and J are TRBV2 and TRBJ1-5, with TRBD1 matching over 8 bases. V shed 7 bases, J shed 2 bases, and the junction held 4 bases outside the gene matches. Germline CDR1 SNHLY, CDR2 FYNNEI. CDR3 size: 14 residues. The CDR3 spells CASKLTGGNQPQHF. The CDR3 DNA reads as TGTGCCAGCAAACTGACAGGGGGCAATCAGCCCCAGCATTTT.

With regard to this clonotype: Compared with germline, one end of the junction differs, possibly owing to a read error. V usage is TRBV4-3 and J usage is TRBJ1-1; D is perhaps TRBD1 (6 bases). The V gene's germline CDR1 is LGHNA and CDR2 YSLEER. The CDR3 contains 13 residues. The DNA for the CDR3 is TGCGTCAGCAGCCGAGACAGGATGGGTGAAGCTTTCTTT. Its translation is CVSSRDRMGEAFF.

About this clonotype itself: A much larger clone is a single base away; this may be a read error. The chain couples TRBV5-1 to TRBJ2-1; 8 nucleotides align to TRBD2. V lost 3 bases to trimming and J lost 3 bases; unmatched junction nucleotides: 5. Germline loops: CDR1 SGHRS, CDR2 YFSETQ. This CDR3 has 15 amino acids. In DNA form, the CDR3 reads TGCGCCAGCAGCTCGCCGGGGGGGGACTACAATGAGCAGTTCTTC. As protein: CASSSPGGDYNEQFF.

On this clonotype: The junction departs from the called germline gene at one end, perhaps through a read error. The rearrangement joins TRBV5-1 to TRBJ2-7; perhaps TRBD2 as D (5 bases). This CDR3 region has 16 residues. Germline V gives CDR1 SGHRS, CDR2 YFSETQ. This CDR3 is CASRLAEGRASYEQYF. DNA for the CDR3: TGCGCCAGCAGGTTGGCTGAAGGGAGAGCCTCCTACGAGCAGTACTTC.

Worth noting for this clonotype: One end of the junction varies from germline; a read error may be responsible. J is TRBJ2-5 and V is TRBV12-3 or TRBV12-4, with unresolved D. This CDR3 is 14 amino acids long. CDR3 in DNA: TGTGCAAGCAGTCCTACTCGGTCAACGGGGACCCAGTACTTC. As protein: CASSPTRSTGTQYF.

About this clonotype itself: One end of the junction does not line up with germline, which may come from a read error. The J gene is TRBJ2-1, the V gene TRBV11-2; the D gene is possibly TRBD2 (6 bases). The CDR3 has 16 residues. The V gene's germline CDR1 is SGHAT and CDR2 FQNNGV. The CDR3 sequence is CASSFPHGARGYEQLF. The CDR3 nucleotides read TGTGCCAGCAGCTTTCCCCATGGGGCGCGGGGCTATGAGCAGTTATTC.

This chain links TRBV11-2 with TRBJ2-7; D is perhaps TRBD1 or TRBD2 (7 bases each). V gave up 10 bases and J gave up 5 bases, with 27 bases separating them. Germline-derived CDR1 and CDR2 are SGHAT and FQNNGV. The CDR3 runs 16 residues. The CDR3 DNA is TGTGCCATCAACTCCCCGGGGACAGCGGGATGGGACGAGCAGTACTTC. This codes for CAINSPGTAGWDEQYF.

The V gene is TRBV28, the J gene TRBJ2-3, with a possible D match to TRBD1 (5 bases). The DNA end is a closer match to TRBJ1-5, so the J assignment may be wrong. CDR1 and CDR2 from the germline V gene are MDHEN and SYDVKM. The length of the CDR3 is 10 residues. Written as DNA, the CDR3 is TGTGCCAGCGGGACGAATACGCAGCATTTT. Amino acid sequence: CASGTNTQHF.

This clonotype was counted a few times. A much larger clone differs by one base, so this may be a read error. In nucleotides, the CDR3 is TGTGCCAGCAGATACGCCGGGACAGGGCCCTACAATGAGCAGTTCTTC. It is translated as CASRYAGTGPYNEQFF. V gene TRBV6-1 combines with J gene TRBJ2-1, with 9 bases identical to TRBD1. The germline V gene encodes CDR1 MNHNS and CDR2 SASEGT. The CDR3 covers 16 residues. The V segment lost 6 bases and the J segment 2 bases; nucleotides outside the gene matches: 8.

This clonotype showed up many times. The rearrangement joins TRBV6-4 to TRBJ1-1; D not certain. V lost 6 bases, J lost 6 bases, and 14 bases lay in between. The germline gives CDR1 MRHNA, CDR2 SNTAGT. This CDR3 spans 13 amino acids. The CDR3 nucleotides are TGTGCCAGCAGCAAGGATCCAGAGGCTGAAGCTTTCTTT. This sequence encodes CASSKDPEAEAFF.

The chain carries TRBV20-1 and TRBJ2-7; D gene uncertain. This CDR3 is 12 amino acids long. The V end lost 2 bases, the J end lost 5 bases, and 10 bases lay between the germline ends. In germline, CDR1 is DFQATT, CDR2 SNEGSKA (reference sequence). CDR3 bases: TGCAGTGCTAGAAGCATGGCCAACGAGCAGTACTTC. Protein sequence: CSARSMANEQYF.

This clonotype was counted at least ten times. The chain uses TRBV4-2 and TRBJ2-1; 14 bases fit TRBD2. The ends lost 6 bases at V and 12 bases at J; junction bases unmatched: 16. CDR3 length: 17 amino acids. Germline-derived CDR1 and CDR2 are LGHNA and YNFKEQ. CDR3 coding DNA: TGTGCCAGCAGTGGCAGGGGTCGACTAGCGGGAGGGATTGGGCAGTTCTTC. It encodes CASSGRGRLAGGIGQFF.

At least ten counts were recorded for this clonotype. The gene calls are TRBV6-6 and TRBJ2-5; D may be TRBD1 or TRBD2 (6 bases each). CDR3 length equals 14 residues. Germline CDR1 and CDR2: MNHNY and SVGAGI (reference sequence). V dropped 5 bases and J dropped 5 bases, with 15 bases sitting between them. The CDR3 spells CASSPRGLSETQYF. CDR3 in DNA: TGTGCCAGCAGTCCTCGGGGGCTGAGTGAGACCCAGTACTTC.

V gene TRBV20-1 combines with J gene TRBJ2-3, with D possibly TRBD2 on 7 matching bases. The germline V and J ends were trimmed by 6 bases and 4 bases, with 29 bases remaining between them. There are 18 residues in the CDR3. The germline V gene has CDR1 DFQATT and CDR2 SNEGSKA (reference sequence). CDR3 nucleotide sequence: TGCAGTGCCAGCACGCGCCCTCGGGGGGCAACTGGCGCAGATACGCAGTATTTT. Translating it yields CSASTRPRGATGADTQYF.